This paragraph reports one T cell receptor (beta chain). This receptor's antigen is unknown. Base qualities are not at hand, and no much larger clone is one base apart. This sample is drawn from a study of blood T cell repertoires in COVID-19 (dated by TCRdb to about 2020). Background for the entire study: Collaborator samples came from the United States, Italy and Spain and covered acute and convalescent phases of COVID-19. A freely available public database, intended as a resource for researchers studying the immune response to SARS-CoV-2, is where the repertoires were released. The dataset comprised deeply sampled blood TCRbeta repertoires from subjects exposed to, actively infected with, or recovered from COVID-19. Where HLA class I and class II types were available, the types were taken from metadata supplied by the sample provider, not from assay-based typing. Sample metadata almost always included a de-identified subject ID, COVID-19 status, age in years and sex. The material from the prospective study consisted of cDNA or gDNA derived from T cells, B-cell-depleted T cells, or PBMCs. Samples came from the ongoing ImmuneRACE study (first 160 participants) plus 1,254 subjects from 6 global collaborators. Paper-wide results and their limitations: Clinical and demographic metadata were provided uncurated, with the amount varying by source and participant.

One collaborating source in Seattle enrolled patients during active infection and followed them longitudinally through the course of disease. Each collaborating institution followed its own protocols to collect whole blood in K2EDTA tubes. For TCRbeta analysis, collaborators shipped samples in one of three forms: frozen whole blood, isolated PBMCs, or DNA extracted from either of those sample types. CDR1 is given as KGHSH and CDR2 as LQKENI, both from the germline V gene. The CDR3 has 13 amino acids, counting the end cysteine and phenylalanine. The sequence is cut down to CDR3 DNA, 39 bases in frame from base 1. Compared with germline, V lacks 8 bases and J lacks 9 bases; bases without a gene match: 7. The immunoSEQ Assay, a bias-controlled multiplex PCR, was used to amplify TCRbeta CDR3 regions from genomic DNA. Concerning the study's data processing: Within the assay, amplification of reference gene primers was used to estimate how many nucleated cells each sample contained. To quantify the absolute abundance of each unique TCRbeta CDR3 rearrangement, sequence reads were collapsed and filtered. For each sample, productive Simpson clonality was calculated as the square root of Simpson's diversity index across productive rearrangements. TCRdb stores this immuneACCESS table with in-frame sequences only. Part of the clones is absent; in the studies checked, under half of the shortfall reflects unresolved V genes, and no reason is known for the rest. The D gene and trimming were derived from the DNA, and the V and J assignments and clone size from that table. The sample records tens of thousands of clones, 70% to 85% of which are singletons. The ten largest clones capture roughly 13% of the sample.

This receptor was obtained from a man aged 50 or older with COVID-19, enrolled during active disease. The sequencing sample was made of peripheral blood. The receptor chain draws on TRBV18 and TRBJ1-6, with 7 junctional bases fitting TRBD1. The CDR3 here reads CASSDRASSPLHF. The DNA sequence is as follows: TGTGCCAGCAGCGACAGGGCTTCTTCACCCCTCCACTTT.